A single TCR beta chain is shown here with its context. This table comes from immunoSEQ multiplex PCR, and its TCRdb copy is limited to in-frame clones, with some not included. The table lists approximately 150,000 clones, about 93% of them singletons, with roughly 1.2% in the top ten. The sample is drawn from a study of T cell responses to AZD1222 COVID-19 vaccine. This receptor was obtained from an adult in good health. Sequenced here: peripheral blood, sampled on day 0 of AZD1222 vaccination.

Written as DNA, the CDR3 is TGTGCCAGCAGCACCGGACAGGGGGCCCGTAGCGGAGCTTTCTTT. This gives the protein CASSTGQGARSGAFF. The rearrangement joins TRBV5-6 to TRBJ1-1; 11 nucleotides align to TRBD1. The CDR3 covers 15 residues. Germline assignment: CDR1 SGHDT and CDR2 YYEEEE. With V trimmed by 4 bases and J by 10 bases, 12 bases remained unmatched.